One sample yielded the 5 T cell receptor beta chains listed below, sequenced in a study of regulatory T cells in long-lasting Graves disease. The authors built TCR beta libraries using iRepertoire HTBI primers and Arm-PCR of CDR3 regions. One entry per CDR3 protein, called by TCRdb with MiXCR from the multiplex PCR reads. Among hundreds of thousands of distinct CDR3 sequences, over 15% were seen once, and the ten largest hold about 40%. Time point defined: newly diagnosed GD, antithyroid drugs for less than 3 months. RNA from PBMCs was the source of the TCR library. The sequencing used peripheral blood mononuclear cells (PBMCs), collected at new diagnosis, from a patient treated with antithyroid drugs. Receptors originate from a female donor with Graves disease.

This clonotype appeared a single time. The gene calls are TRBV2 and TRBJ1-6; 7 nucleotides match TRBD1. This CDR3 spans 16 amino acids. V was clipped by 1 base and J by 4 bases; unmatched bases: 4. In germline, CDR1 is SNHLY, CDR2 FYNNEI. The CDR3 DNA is TGTGCCAGCAGTGAAGAGGGACAGAGGTATAATTCACCCCTCCACTTT. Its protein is CASSEEGQRYNSPLHF.

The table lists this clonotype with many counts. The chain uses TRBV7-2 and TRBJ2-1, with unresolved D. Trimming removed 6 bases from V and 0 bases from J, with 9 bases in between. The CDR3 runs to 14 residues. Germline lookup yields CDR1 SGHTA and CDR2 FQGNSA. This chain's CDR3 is CASSLGGSYNEQFF. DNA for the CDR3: TGTGCCAGCAGTCTGGGCGGCTCCTACAATGAGCAGTTCTTC.

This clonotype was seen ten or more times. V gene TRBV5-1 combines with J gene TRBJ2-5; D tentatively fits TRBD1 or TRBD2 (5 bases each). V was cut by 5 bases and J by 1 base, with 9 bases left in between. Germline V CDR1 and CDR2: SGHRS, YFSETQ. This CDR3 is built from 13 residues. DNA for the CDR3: TGCGCCAGCAGATATGGGGGCCAAGAGACCCAGTACTTC. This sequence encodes CASRYGGQETQYF.

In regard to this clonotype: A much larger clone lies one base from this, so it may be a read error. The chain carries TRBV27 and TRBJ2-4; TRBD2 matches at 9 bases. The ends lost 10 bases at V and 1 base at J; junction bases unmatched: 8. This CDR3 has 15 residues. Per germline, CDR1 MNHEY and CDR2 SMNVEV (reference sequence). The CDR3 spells CAIGTSGWAKNIQYF. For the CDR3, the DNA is TGTGCCATCGGCACTAGCGGGTGGGCCAAAAACATTCAGTACTTC.

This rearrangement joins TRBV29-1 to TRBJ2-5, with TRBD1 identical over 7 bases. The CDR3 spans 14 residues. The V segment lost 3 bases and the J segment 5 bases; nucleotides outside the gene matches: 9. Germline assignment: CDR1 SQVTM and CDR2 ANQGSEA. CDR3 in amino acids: CSVDPGQNLETQYF. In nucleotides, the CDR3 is TGCAGCGTTGACCCGGGACAGAACCTGGAGACCCAGTACTTC.